Presented here are 4 T cell receptor beta chains from one specimen sequenced in a study of siplizumab effects on memory and regulatory T cells. Measured with immunoSEQ multiplex PCR; TCRdb has only the in-frame clones, and not every one. The sample lists some 120,000 clones; approximately 94% were seen once. Sequences were obtained from non-Treg CD4+ T cells sorted from blood. The receptors stem from a human donor in good health.

For the CDR3, the DNA is TGTGCCAGCAGCTGGGGACAGGCCAACACTGAAGCTTTCTTT. Its translation is CASSWGQANTEAFF. V and J are TRBV5-4 and TRBJ1-1; 8 positions agree with TRBD1. The CDR3 extends over 14 amino acids. J gave up 2 bases and V 3 bases, and 3 bases lay outside the gene matches. CDR1 SGHNT and CDR2 YYREEE come from the germline V gene (reference sequence).

The gene calls are TRBV5-1 and TRBJ1-2; possibly TRBD1 for D (6 bases). V was cut by 0 bases and J by 8 bases, with 20 bases left in between. This CDR3 is 16 amino acids long. Per germline, CDR1 SGHRS and CDR2 YFSETQ. Here the CDR3 DNA reads TGCGCCAGCAGCTTGGTATCGGGGGCCCGGAGGAACGGCTACACCTTC. It yields the protein CASSLVSGARRNGYTF.

The chain couples TRBV15 to TRBJ2-1; 10 bases line up with TRBD2. This CDR3 has 17 residues. CDR1 and CDR2 from the germline V gene are LNHNV and YYDKDF (reference sequence). J gave up 9 bases and V 2 bases, and 13 bases lay outside the gene matches. In DNA, the CDR3 is TGTGCCACCAGCAGACCGACTCTAGCGGGAGTCATTGGTGAGCAGTTCTTC. This translates into CATSRPTLAGVIGEQFF.

V usage is TRBV11-2 and J usage is TRBJ2-5, with D hard to call. The germline V gene encodes CDR1 SGHAT and CDR2 FQNNGV. Between the trimmed V and J ends, which lost 5 bases and 2 bases, there was a span of 9 bases. The CDR3 length is 13 residues. CDR3 nucleotide sequence: TGTGCCAGCAGCCGAAGGATACAAGAGACCCAGTACTTC. Amino acid sequence: CASSRRIQETQYF.